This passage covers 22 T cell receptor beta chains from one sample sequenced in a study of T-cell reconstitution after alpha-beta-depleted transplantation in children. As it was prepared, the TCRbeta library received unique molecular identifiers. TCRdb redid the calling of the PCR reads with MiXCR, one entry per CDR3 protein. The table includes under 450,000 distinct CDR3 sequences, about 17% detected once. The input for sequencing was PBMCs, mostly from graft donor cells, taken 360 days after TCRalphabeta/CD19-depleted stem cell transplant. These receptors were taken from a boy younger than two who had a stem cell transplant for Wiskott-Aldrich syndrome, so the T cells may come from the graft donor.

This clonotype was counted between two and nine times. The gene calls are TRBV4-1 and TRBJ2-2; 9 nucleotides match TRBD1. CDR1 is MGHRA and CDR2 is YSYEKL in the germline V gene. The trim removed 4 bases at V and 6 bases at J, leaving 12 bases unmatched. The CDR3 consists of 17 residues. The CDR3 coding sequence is TGCGCCAGCAGCCTCTACCGGGACAGGGTACAGGCCGGGGAGCTGTTTTTT. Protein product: CASSLYRDRVQAGELFF.

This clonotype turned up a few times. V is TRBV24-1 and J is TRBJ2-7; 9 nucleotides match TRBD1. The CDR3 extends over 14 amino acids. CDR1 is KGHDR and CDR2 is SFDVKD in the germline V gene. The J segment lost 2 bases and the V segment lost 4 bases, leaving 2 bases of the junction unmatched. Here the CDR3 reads CATSDNRGPYEQYF. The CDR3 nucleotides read TGTGCCACCAGTGACAACAGGGGGCCCTACGAGCAGTACTTC.

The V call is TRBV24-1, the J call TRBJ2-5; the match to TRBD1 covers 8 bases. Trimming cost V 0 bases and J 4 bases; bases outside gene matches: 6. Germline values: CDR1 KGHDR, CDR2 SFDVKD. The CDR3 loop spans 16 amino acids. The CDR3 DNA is TGTGCCACCAGTGATTTGCCAGGGGGCAGCGGAGAGACCCAGTACTTC. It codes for CATSDLPGGSGETQYF.

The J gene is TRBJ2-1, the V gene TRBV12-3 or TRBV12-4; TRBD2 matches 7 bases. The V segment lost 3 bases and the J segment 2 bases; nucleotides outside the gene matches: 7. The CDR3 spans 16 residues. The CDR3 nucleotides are TGTGCCAGCAGTTTCGGGAGGACAAAGGCCTACAATGAGCAGTTCTTC. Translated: CASSFGRTKAYNEQFF.

The CDR3 nucleotides read TGTGCCAGCAGTGTCGCAGGGTTGGAGTCCAACGAGCAGTACTTC. As protein: CASSVAGLESNEQYF. This rearrangement joins TRBV6-1 to TRBJ2-7, with D possibly matching TRBD1 (5 bases). V lost 4 bases to trimming and J lost 5 bases, with 18 bases between them. The CDR3 is made up of 15 amino acids. From germline, CDR1 is MNHNS and CDR2 SASEGT.

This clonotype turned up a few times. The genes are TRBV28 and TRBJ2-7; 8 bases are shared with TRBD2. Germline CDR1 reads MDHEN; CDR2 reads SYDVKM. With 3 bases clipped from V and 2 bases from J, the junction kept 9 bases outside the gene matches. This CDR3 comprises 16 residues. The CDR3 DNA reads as TGTGCCAGCAGTTTTCTAGCGGGTAAATCCCCCTACGAGCAGTACTTC. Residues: CASSFLAGKSPYEQYF. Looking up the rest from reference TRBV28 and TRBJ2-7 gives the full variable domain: DVKVTQSSRYLVKRTGEKVFLECVQDMDHENMFWYRQDPGLGLRLIYFSYDVKMKEKGDIPEGYSVSREKKERFSLILESASTNQTSMYLCASSFLAGKSPYEQYFGPGTRLTVT.

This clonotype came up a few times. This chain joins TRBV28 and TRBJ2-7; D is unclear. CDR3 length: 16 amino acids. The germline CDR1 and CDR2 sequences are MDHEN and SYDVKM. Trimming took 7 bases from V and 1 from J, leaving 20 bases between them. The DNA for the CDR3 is TGTGCCAGCAAGACCCCGGGCCTTGGGCCTTCCTACGAGCAGTACTTC. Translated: CASKTPGLGPSYEQYF. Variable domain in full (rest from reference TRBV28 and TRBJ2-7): DVKVTQSSRYLVKRTGEKVFLECVQDMDHENMFWYRQDPGLGLRLIYFSYDVKMKEKGDIPEGYSVSREKKERFSLILESASTNQTSMYLCASKTPGLGPSYEQYFGPGTRLTVT.

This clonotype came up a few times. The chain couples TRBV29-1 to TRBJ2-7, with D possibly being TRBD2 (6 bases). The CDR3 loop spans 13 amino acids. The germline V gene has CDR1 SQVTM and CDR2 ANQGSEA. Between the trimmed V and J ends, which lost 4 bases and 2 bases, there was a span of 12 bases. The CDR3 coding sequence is TGCAGCGTTGCCCGCGGGGCGACCTACGAGCAGTACTTC. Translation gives CSVARGATYEQYF.

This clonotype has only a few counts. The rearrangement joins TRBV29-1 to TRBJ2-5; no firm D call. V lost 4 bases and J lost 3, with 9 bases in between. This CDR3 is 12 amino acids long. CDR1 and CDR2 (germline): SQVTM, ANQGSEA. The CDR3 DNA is TGCAGCGTTGGGGCGTCCGAAGAGACCCAGTACTTC. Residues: CSVGASEETQYF.

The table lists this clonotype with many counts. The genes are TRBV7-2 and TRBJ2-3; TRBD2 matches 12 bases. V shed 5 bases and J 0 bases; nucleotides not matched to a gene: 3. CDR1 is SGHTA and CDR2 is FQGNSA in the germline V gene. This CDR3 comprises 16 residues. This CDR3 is CASSPGLAGSTDTQYF. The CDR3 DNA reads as TGTGCCAGCAGCCCCGGACTAGCGGGGAGCACAGATACGCAGTATTTT.

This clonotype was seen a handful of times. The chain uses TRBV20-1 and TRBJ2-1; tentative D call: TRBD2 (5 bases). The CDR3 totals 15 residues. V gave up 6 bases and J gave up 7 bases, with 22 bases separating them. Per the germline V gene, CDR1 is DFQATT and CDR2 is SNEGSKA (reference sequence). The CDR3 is CSAAREAVMGNEQFF. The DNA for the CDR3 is TGCAGTGCCGCCCGGGAAGCGGTTATGGGGAATGAGCAGTTCTTC.

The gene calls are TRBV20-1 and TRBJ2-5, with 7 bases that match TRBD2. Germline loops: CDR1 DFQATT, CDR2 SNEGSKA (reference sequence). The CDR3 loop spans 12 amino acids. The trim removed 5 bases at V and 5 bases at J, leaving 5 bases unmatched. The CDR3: CSALGGIETQYF. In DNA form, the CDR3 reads TGCAGTGCTTTGGGGGGGATTGAGACCCAGTACTTC.

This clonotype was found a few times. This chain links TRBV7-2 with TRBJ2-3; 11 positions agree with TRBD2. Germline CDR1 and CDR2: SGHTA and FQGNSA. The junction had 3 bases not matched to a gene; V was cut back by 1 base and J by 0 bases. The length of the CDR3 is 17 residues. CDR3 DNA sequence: TGTGCCAGCAGCTTAGGACTAGCGGGAATCAGCACAGATACGCAGTATTTT. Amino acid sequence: CASSLGLAGISTDTQYF. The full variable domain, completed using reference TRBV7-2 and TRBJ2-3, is GAGVSQSPSNKVTEKGKDVELRCDPISGHTALYWYRQSLGQGLEFLIYFQGNSAPDKSGLPSDRFSAERTGGSVSTLTIQRTQQEDSAVYLCASSLGLAGISTDTQYFGPGTRLTVL.

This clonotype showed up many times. CDR3 sequence: CASRRDRGYEQYF. In DNA, the CDR3 is TGTGCCAGCAGGCGCGACAGGGGTTACGAGCAGTACTTC. V is TRBV12-3 or TRBV12-4 and J is TRBJ2-7, with 8 bases lining up with TRBD1. This CDR3 region has 13 residues. V was clipped by 6 bases and J by 4 bases; unmatched bases: 5.

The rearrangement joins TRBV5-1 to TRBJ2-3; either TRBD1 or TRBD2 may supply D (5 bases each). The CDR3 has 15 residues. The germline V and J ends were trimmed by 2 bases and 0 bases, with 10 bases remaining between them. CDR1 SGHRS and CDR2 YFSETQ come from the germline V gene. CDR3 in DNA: TGCGCCAGCAGCTTCGGGACCGCTAGCACAGATACGCAGTATTTT. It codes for CASSFGTASTDTQYF.

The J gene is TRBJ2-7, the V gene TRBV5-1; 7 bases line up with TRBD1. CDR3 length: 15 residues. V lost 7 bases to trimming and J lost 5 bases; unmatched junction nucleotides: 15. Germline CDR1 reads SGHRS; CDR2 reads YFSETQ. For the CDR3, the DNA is TGCGCCAGCGGTCTCATGGGGACAGCAAGCAACGAGCAGTACTTC. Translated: CASGLMGTASNEQYF.

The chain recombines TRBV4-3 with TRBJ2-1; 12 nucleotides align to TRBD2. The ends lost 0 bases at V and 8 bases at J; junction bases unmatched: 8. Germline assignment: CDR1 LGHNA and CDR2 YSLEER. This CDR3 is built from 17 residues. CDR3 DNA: TGCGCCAGCAGCCAAGATCCTAGCGGGAGGGTTCGGGATGAGCAGTTCTTC. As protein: CASSQDPSGRVRDEQFF.

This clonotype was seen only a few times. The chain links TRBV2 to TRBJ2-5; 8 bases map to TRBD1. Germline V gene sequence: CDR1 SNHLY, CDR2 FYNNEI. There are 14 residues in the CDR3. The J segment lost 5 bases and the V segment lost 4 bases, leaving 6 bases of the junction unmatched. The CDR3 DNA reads TGTGCCAGCAGTGGTGCAGGGGGCTTCGAGACCCAGTACTTC. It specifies CASSGAGGFETQYF.

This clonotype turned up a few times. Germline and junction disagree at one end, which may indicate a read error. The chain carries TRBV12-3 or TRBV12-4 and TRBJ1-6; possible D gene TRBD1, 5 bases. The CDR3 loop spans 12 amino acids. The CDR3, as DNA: TGTGCCAGCAGTTTGGGCTGGGGGGAGGTCGTCTTT. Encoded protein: CASSLGWGEVVF.

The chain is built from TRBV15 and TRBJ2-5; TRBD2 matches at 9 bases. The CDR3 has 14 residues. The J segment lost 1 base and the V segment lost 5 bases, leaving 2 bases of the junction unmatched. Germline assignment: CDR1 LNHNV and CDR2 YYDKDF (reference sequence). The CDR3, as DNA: TGTGCCACCAGCGTGCGGGAGGGCCAAGAGACCCAGTACTTC. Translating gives CATSVREGQETQYF. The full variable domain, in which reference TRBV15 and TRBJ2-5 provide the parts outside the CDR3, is DAMVIQNPRYQVTQFGKPVTLSCSQTLNHNVMYWYQQKSSQAPKLLFHYYDKDFNNEADTPDNFQSRRPNTSFCFLDIRSPGLGDTAMYLCATSVREGQETQYFGPGTRLLVL.

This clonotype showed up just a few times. CDR3 nucleotide sequence: TGTGCCACCAGTGACGGGGGGCTGAACACTGAAGCTTTCTTT. Its protein is CATSDGGLNTEAFF. The chain links TRBV24-1 to TRBJ1-1; TRBD1 might be the D (6 bases). Germline CDR1 and CDR2: KGHDR and SFDVKD. The CDR3 totals 14 residues. The V gene lost 4 bases and the J gene lost 0 bases, with 8 bases spanning the gap.

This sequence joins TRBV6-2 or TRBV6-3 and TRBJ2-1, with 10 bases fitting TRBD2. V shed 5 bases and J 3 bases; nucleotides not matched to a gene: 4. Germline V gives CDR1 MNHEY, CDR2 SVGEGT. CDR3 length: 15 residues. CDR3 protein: CASSRSGGVYNEQFF. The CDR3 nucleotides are TGTGCCAGCAGTCGCAGCGGGGGGGTCTACAATGAGCAGTTCTTC.